This entry lists 31 T cell receptor beta chains sequenced from one sample in a study of T cell responses to AZD1222 COVID-19 vaccine. Only in-frame clones appear in the TCRdb table, and some are missing; sequencing was by immunoSEQ multiplex PCR. The sample contains 140,000 or so clones, around 90% of which appear only once. The sequences come from peripheral blood, collected on day 0 of AZD1222 vaccination. These receptors all stem from an adult in good health.

The chain joins TRBV19 to TRBJ1-4; possibly TRBD1 for D (6 bases). The CDR3 spans 14 residues. Trimming left V 5 bases short and J 3 bases short, with 10 bases between. CDR1 is LNHDA, CDR2 SQIVND, per germline (reference sequence). CDR3 DNA: TGTGCCAGTAGTCCGGGACACTCTAATGAAAAACTGTTTTTT. Its translation: CASSPGHSNEKLFF. Full variable domain (outside the CDR3, taken from reference TRBV19 and TRBJ1-4): DGGITQSPKYLFRKEGQNVTLSCEQNLNHDAMYWYRQDPGQGLRLIYYSQIVNDFQKGDIAEGYSVSREKKESFPLTVTSAQKNPTAFYLCASSPGHSNEKLFFGSGTQLSVL.

The V and J genes are TRBV18 and TRBJ1-1, with D perhaps TRBD1 (6 bases). V was clipped by 0 bases and J by 3 bases, with 11 bases between them. The CDR3 contains 15 residues. Germline CDR1 is KGHSH and CDR2 is LQKENI. The chain's CDR3 is CASSPPKGTYTEAFF. CDR3 nucleotides: TGTGCCAGCTCACCACCCAAAGGGACATACACTGAAGCTTTCTTT.

The chain couples TRBV10-2 to TRBJ1-6, with TRBD1 matching over 7 bases. After removal of 6 bases from V and 7 bases from J, the junction contained 6 bases not matched to a gene. Germline V CDR1 and CDR2: WSHSY, SAAADI. The CDR3 covers 14 residues. The CDR3 sequence is CASSRDRSNSPLHF. The CDR3 nucleotides are TGCGCCAGCAGCCGGGACAGATCAAATTCACCCCTCCACTTT.

The chain recombines TRBV13 with TRBJ1-4, with D maybe TRBD1 (6 bases). Germline V gene data show CDR1 as PRHDT and CDR2 as FYEKMQ (reference sequence). This CDR3 has 15 amino acids. The V end lost 5 bases, the J end lost 8 bases, and 18 bases lay between the germline ends. The CDR3 DNA reads as TGTGCCAGCAGCGGAGGGGGACCCGTAACAGAAAAACTGTTTTTT. Encoded protein: CASSGGGPVTEKLFF.

The gene calls are TRBV2 and TRBJ1-2, with TRBD1 identical over 10 bases. The junction had 7 bases not matched to a gene; V was cut back by 7 bases and J by 2 bases. The V gene's germline CDR1 is SNHLY and CDR2 FYNNEI. The CDR3 contains 15 residues. The CDR3 here is CASTLGQGYNYGYTF. The CDR3 bases are TGTGCCAGCACCCTGGGACAGGGGTACAACTATGGCTACACCTTC.

The gene calls are TRBV30 and TRBJ2-3; a possible D gene is TRBD1 (6 bases). The CDR3 loop spans 14 amino acids. Between the trimmed V and J ends, which lost 0 bases and 5 bases, there was a span of 12 bases. CDR1 and CDR2 from the germline V gene are GTSNPN and SVGIG (reference sequence). The CDR3 sequence: CAWSVGDTGDTQYF. In DNA form, the CDR3 reads TGTGCCTGGAGTGTAGGGGACACCGGAGATACGCAGTATTTT.

This sequence joins TRBV10-3 and TRBJ1-1; no firm D call. In germline, CDR1 is ENHRY, CDR2 SYGVKD. The CDR3 has 11 residues. Trimming left V 0 bases short and J 7 bases short, with 3 bases between. This CDR3 reads CAISESIEAFF. The CDR3 DNA is TGTGCCATCAGTGAGTCCATTGAAGCTTTCTTT.

This clone was counted once. The chain has TRBV19 and TRBJ2-1; no definite D call. The CDR3 length is 11 residues. V lost 10 bases to trimming and J lost 6 bases, with 10 bases between them. The germline V gene has CDR1 LNHDA and CDR2 SQIVND (reference sequence). DNA of the CDR3: TGTGCCACCAGCAAAACCAATGAGCAGTTCTTC. Its protein is CATSKTNEQFF.

The chain uses TRBV19 and TRBJ2-5; D not resolved. CDR1 is LNHDA and CDR2 is SQIVND in the germline V gene (reference sequence). The CDR3 contains 13 residues. With 0 bases removed from V and 11 bases from J, the gap between germline ends came to 13 bases. The CDR3 DNA reads as TGTGCCAGTAGTATAGATCTAAGTGCAGCGCAGTACTTC. Translated: CASSIDLSAAQYF.

The CDR3 DNA reads as TGTGCCAGCAGCCAACAGGGAGGGCGCAATCAGCCCCAGCATTTT. It codes for CASSQQGGRNQPQHF. V gene TRBV2 combines with J gene TRBJ1-5, with D possibly TRBD1 on 6 matching bases. From germline, CDR1 is SNHLY and CDR2 FYNNEI. The CDR3 spans 15 residues. V dropped 6 bases and J dropped 2 bases, with 14 bases sitting between them.

The chain has TRBV6-5 and TRBJ1-2, with 9 bases matching TRBD1. Per germline, CDR1 MNHEY and CDR2 SVGAGI. J was trimmed by 8 bases and V by 4 bases; bases with no gene match: 5. The CDR3 covers 13 residues. CDR3 bases: TGTGCCAGCAGTTCCGGACAGGGGCGAGGCTACACCTTC. Protein: CASSSGQGRGYTF.

The V and J genes are TRBV7-9 and TRBJ2-3; D gene ambiguous. The CDR3 sequence is 14 residues long. Germline CDR1 and CDR2: SEHNR and FQNEAQ (reference sequence). V gave up 3 bases and J gave up 2 bases, with 9 bases separating them. The CDR3 DNA reads TGTGCCAGCAGCTTGGGCCGGACCACAGATACGCAGTATTTT. Encoded protein: CASSLGRTTDTQYF.

The chain has TRBV5-1 and TRBJ1-1, with 7 bases fitting TRBD1. Per the germline V gene, CDR1 is SGHRS and CDR2 is YFSETQ. This CDR3 is built from 14 residues. V trimming: 2 bases; J trimming: 3 bases; junction bases outside the gene matches: 4. Here the CDR3 reads CASSFRGRDTEAFF. CDR3 DNA sequence: TGCGCCAGCAGCTTCAGGGGGAGGGACACTGAAGCTTTCTTT.

This chain joins TRBV7-3 and TRBJ2-7, with 10 nucleotides matching TRBD1. The CDR3 loop spans 16 amino acids. The V gene end was trimmed by 2 bases and the J gene end by 1 base; junction bases not matched to a gene: 5. From germline, CDR1 is SGHTA and CDR2 FQGTGA. The CDR3 nucleotides read TGTGCCAGCAGCTTATTCCCGGGACAGGGGTCCTACGAGCAGTACTTC. Protein: CASSLFPGQGSYEQYF.

The rearrangement joins TRBV19 to TRBJ2-1, with TRBD2 matching over 7 bases. The germline V gene encodes CDR1 LNHDA and CDR2 SQIVND (reference sequence). J gave up 7 bases and V 8 bases, and 14 bases lay outside the gene matches. There are 15 residues in the CDR3. The DNA for the CDR3 is TGTGCCAGTCGCTGGCTAGCGGCCGGCGGAAATGAGCAGTTCTTC. Protein sequence: CASRWLAAGGNEQFF.

As for this clone: Other DNA sequences in this specimen translate into the identical CDR3. The CDR3 protein is CASSFRGNTEAFF. The CDR3 DNA reads as TGCGCCAGCAGCTTCCGCGGGAACACTGAAGCTTTCTTT. V usage is TRBV5-1 and J usage is TRBJ1-1, with no clear D. The CDR3 has 13 residues. Trimming stripped 2 bases from V and 1 base from J, with 6 bases between. Germline CDR1 reads SGHRS; CDR2 reads YFSETQ.

The CDR3 DNA is TGTGCCAGCAGCGCCGGACTAGCGAGGTACGAGCAGTACTTC. Translation: CASSAGLARYEQYF. The rearrangement joins TRBV4-2 to TRBJ2-7; TRBD2 matches 9 bases. Germline V gene data show CDR1 as LGHNA and CDR2 as YNFKEQ. The length of the CDR3 is 14 residues. V gave up 5 bases and J gave up 4 bases; unmatched junction bases: 6.

V is TRBV19 and J is TRBJ2-2; TRBD2 is a possible D gene (6 bases). There are 14 residues in the CDR3. Germline V gene data show CDR1 as LNHDA and CDR2 as SQIVND (reference sequence). Trimming left V 1 base short and J 4 bases short, with 7 bases between. The CDR3 sequence: CASSIVGGTGELFF. DNA for the CDR3: TGTGCCAGTAGTATAGTGGGGGGCACCGGGGAGCTGTTTTTT.

The rearrangement links TRBV4-1 to TRBJ2-7; no reliable D call. This CDR3 contains 12 residues. Germline CDR1 is MGHRA and CDR2 is YSYEKL. Trimming took off 4 bases at V and 5 bases at J, with 9 bases between the two ends. CDR3 loop: CASSLTHNEQYF. In DNA form, the CDR3 reads TGCGCCAGCAGCCTGACGCATAACGAGCAGTACTTC.

The chain has TRBV7-2 and TRBJ1-1; D gene unclear. The V end was cut by 2 bases, the J end by 2 bases, with 9 bases between. The CDR3 has 14 amino acids. Per germline, CDR1 SGHTA and CDR2 FQGNSA. The CDR3 reads CASSLRTLNTEAFF. The CDR3, as DNA: TGTGCCAGCAGCTTAAGAACCCTCAACACTGAAGCTTTCTTT.

J is TRBJ1-2 and V is TRBV27; no firm D call. Looked up from germline, CDR1 is MNHEY and CDR2 is SMNVEV (reference sequence). This CDR3 is built from 12 residues. Trimming took off 7 bases at V and 5 bases at J, with 11 bases between the two ends. The CDR3 sequence is CASNGIRYGYTF. The CDR3 bases are TGTGCCAGCAACGGGATCCGATATGGCTACACCTTC.

CDR3 protein: CASSTERPAGQYF. CDR3 in DNA: TGTGCCAGCAGTACAGAACGCCCAGCCGGGCAGTACTTC. The V and J genes are TRBV7-2 and TRBJ2-7, with D unclear. Germline loops: CDR1 SGHTA, CDR2 FQGNSA. The CDR3 consists of 13 residues. The V and J ends lost 6 bases and 9 bases respectively, with 18 bases between them.

The rearrangement uses TRBV14 and TRBJ2-3, with 10 bases identical to TRBD2. CDR1 is SGHDN, CDR2 FVKESK, per germline. This CDR3 contains 18 residues. J gave up 0 bases and V 4 bases, and 10 bases lay outside the gene matches. The CDR3 sequence: CASSLPSPGLASTDTQYF. CDR3 bases: TGTGCCAGCAGCCTCCCATCCCCGGGACTAGCGAGCACAGATACGCAGTATTTT.

The chain links TRBV7-9 to TRBJ1-1, with D possibly being TRBD1 (6 bases). V was clipped by 5 bases and J by 5 bases, with 21 bases between them. The CDR3 runs to 16 residues. Looked up from germline, CDR1 is SEHNR and CDR2 is FQNEAQ (reference sequence). The CDR3 is CASSTNRDGWVTEAFF. The CDR3 DNA reads as TGTGCCAGCAGCACCAACAGGGACGGGTGGGTAACTGAAGCTTTCTTT.

The CDR3 coding sequence is TGTGCCAGCAGCTTGAACGGTCGGGGAGGAGGCACTGAAGCTTTCTTT. Protein: CASSLNGRGGGTEAFF. This rearrangement joins TRBV5-4 to TRBJ1-1; D unclear. Germline CDR1 is SGHNT and CDR2 is YYREEE (reference sequence). V dropped 1 base and J dropped 4 bases, with 17 bases sitting between them. CDR3 length: 16 residues.

The genes are TRBV19 and TRBJ2-7; D not certain. The V and J ends lost 1 base and 0 bases respectively, with 7 bases between them. Germline V CDR1 and CDR2: LNHDA, SQIVND (reference sequence). The CDR3 totals 14 residues. CDR3 residues: CASSIVGSSYEQYF. CDR3 coding DNA: TGTGCCAGTAGTATAGTCGGAAGCTCCTACGAGCAGTACTTC.

This clone was counted once. The chain uses TRBV6-5 and TRBJ1-5; 8 bases match TRBD1. Germline V lookup: CDR1 MNHEY, CDR2 SVGAGI. This CDR3 region has 15 residues. V dropped 7 bases and J dropped 2; count of bases not matched to a gene: 7. This CDR3 reads CASNSRTGRNQPQHF. CDR3 bases: TGTGCCAGCAACAGCCGGACAGGGCGCAATCAGCCCCAGCATTTT.

The V and J genes are TRBV7-2 and TRBJ1-2; TRBD1 agrees at 7 bases. Germline CDR1 reads SGHTA; CDR2 reads FQGNSA. Losses at the gene ends were 5 bases for V and 9 bases for J; bases not matched to a gene: 12. The CDR3 is 14 residues long. Here the CDR3 DNA reads TGTGCCAGCAGCCACCCTGGGACAGTAATTAGCTACACCTTC. Translated, it gives CASSHPGTVISYTF.

The chain links TRBV6-4 to TRBJ2-3, with 8 bases lining up with TRBD2. V trimming: 8 bases; J trimming: 0 bases; junction bases outside the gene matches: 19. The CDR3 has 19 amino acids. Germline V lookup: CDR1 MRHNA, CDR2 SNTAGT. This chain's CDR3 is CASSASSAGGGSSTDTQYF. The CDR3 DNA reads TGTGCCAGCTCAGCGTCCAGTGCGGGAGGAGGCTCTAGCACAGATACGCAGTATTTT.

The rearrangement joins TRBV5-1 to TRBJ2-1; D might be TRBD1 (5 bases). CDR3 length: 14 amino acids. V shed 1 base and J shed 2 bases, with 7 bases lying between them. The germline CDR1 and CDR2 sequences are SGHRS and YFSETQ. The CDR3 coding sequence is TGCGCCAGCAGCTTGCTAGGGGCCTACAATGAGCAGTTCTTC. It translates to CASSLLGAYNEQFF.

This clone has a single count. The CDR3 DNA is TGCGCCAGCAGCCGGACACAGGAGGAGACCCAGTACTTC. This codes for CASSRTQEETQYF. This chain joins TRBV5-1 and TRBJ2-5, with D perhaps matching TRBD1 (5 bases). Germline assignment: CDR1 SGHRS and CDR2 YFSETQ. The V and J ends lost 4 bases and 5 bases respectively, with 12 bases between them. This CDR3 comprises 13 residues.